This T cell receptor beta chain was observed in a study of T cells expressing NK-cell markers. About the research overall: The TCR beta repertoires originated in sorted CD3+CD56+NKG2C+, CD3+CD56+NKG2C- and CD3+CD56-NKG2C+ T cells. HCMV seropositivity characterized most of the eight sequenced donors, and seronegativity one. Study-wide points: In several donors, dominant CD3+CD56+NKG2C+ clonotypes ranked among the top 10 CD8+ clonotypes.

CDR3 length: 16 residues. Looked up from germline, CDR1 is SGHDN and CDR2 is FVKESK. In the case of this clonotype: Its antigen is still unknown.

Libraries used 5'RACE template switching adding universal primer site and UMIs. TCRdb reprocessed the 5' RACE reads and stores each CDR3 protein as one record, lacking DNA. The sample has 550,000 to 600,000 distinct CDR3 sequences. This clonotype was obtained from a young man in good health. Material for sequencing was blood T cells: a sorted CD56 or NKG2C T cell subset, CD4+ or CD8+ T cells, or bulk PBMC T cells (not recorded which). V gene TRBV14 combines with J gene TRBJ1-2; without DNA, the TCRdb call of TRBD1 cannot be checked. The chain's CDR3 is CASSQTQGTVGSGYTF.